Below, 15 T cell receptor beta chains from the same sample are listed, as sequenced in a study of cytomegalovirus exposure and HLA in healthy donors. A multiplex PCR was run with 60 Vbeta primers and 13 Jbeta primers. Sequencing was performed with immunoSEQ multiplex PCR; in TCRdb, only in-frame clones are kept and a portion is missing. Here the sample spans about 120,000 clones, approximately 78% being singletons. Sequencing was carried out using PBMCs. Receptors originate from a man aged 35-49 years in good health and CMV-seronegative.

The chain carries TRBV5-4 and TRBJ2-3, with 10 positions matching TRBD2. The CDR3 runs to 16 residues. Germline CDR1 is SGHNT and CDR2 is YYREEE (reference sequence). V was pared by 0 bases and J by 4 bases, with 5 bases of the junction left unmatched. CDR3 bases: TGTGCCAGCAGCTTGGAAAGCGGGAGGGCCCCAGATACGCAGTATTTT. This sequence encodes CASSLESGRAPDTQYF.

Only one count was recorded for this clone. This rearrangement joins TRBV5-4 to TRBJ1-1, with 11 bases aligning to TRBD1. The ends lost 4 bases at V and 4 bases at J; junction bases unmatched: 3. Germline V gene lookup returns CDR1 SGHNT and CDR2 YYREEE (reference sequence). This CDR3 spans 14 amino acids. CDR3 residues: CASSGGQGGTEAFF. In nucleotides, the CDR3 is TGTGCCAGCAGCGGGGGACAGGGGGGCACTGAAGCTTTCTTT.

The V and J genes are TRBV19 and TRBJ2-3; TRBD2 aligns across 7 bases. This CDR3 has 15 residues. Germline lookup yields CDR1 LNHDA and CDR2 SQIVND (reference sequence). Trimming removed 5 bases from V and 3 bases from J; junction bases left unmatched: 8. The CDR3 DNA sequence: TGTGCCAGTAGTGCCCTGGGAGGGGATACAGATACGCAGTATTTT. Translating it yields CASSALGGDTDTQYF.

The chain recombines TRBV30 with TRBJ1-2; maybe TRBD1 (5 bases). The germline CDR1 and CDR2 sequences are GTSNPN and SVGIG (reference sequence). V was clipped by 3 bases and J by 4 bases, with 18 bases between them. The CDR3 extends over 15 amino acids. CDR3: CAWRKDQGVRYGYTF. The CDR3, as DNA: TGTGCCTGGAGAAAGGACCAAGGGGTCCGCTATGGCTACACCTTC.

The gene calls are TRBV11-2 and TRBJ2-5, with D possibly matching TRBD2 (6 bases). The ends were cut back, 0 bases at V and 7 bases at J, with 12 bases in the middle. CDR3 size: 14 residues. In germline, CDR1 is SGHAT, CDR2 FQNNGV. The CDR3 sequence is CASSLDGTWGTQYF. CDR3 nucleotides: TGTGCCAGCAGCTTAGACGGGACTTGGGGGACCCAGTACTTC.

This chain uses TRBV7-9 with TRBJ2-7, with a tentative D call TRBD1 (6 bases). Germline V gives CDR1 SEHNR, CDR2 FQNEAQ (reference sequence). This CDR3 is 15 amino acids long. Trimming left V 6 bases short and J 5 bases short, with 20 bases between. The CDR3 bases are TGTGCCAGCAGATCAGAGGGAGAGGCAGGGGACGAGCAGTACTTC. Translation: CASRSEGEAGDEQYF.

The rearrangement uses TRBV29-1 and TRBJ1-4, with D uncertain. Trimming shortened V by 4 bases and J by 1 base, and 10 bases separated the two germline ends. The CDR3 consists of 14 residues. The germline gives CDR1 SQVTM, CDR2 ANQGSEA. CDR3 residues: CSVGGAGTNEKLFF. For the CDR3, the DNA is TGCAGCGTTGGTGGAGCCGGAACTAATGAAAAACTGTTTTTT. The full variable domain, its missing parts supplied by reference TRBV29-1 and TRBJ1-4, is SAVISQKPSRDICQRGTSLTIQCQVDSQVTMMFWYRQQPGQSLTLIATANQGSEATYESGFVIDKFPISRPNLTFSTLTVSNMSPEDSSIYLCSVGGAGTNEKLFFGSGTQLSVL.

The chain couples TRBV4-3 to TRBJ2-7; TRBD2 matches 7 bases. The V gene end was trimmed by 0 bases and the J gene end by 5 bases; junction bases not matched to a gene: 10. This CDR3 has 16 residues. CDR1 LGHNA and CDR2 YSLEER come from the germline V gene. The CDR3 nucleotides are TGCGCCAGCAGCCAAGATAAGAAGGCAGGGAGGGACGAGCAGTACTTC. It specifies CASSQDKKAGRDEQYF.

The chain joins TRBV4-2 to TRBJ2-5; 14 bases align to TRBD2. The CDR3 is 18 amino acids. Germline CDR1 and CDR2: LGHNA and YNFKEQ. The trim removed 5 bases at V and 5 bases at J, leaving 13 bases unmatched. The CDR3 region has the DNA TGTGCCAGCAGCTCCTATCGGGGGACTAGCGGGAGATCTGAGACCCAGTACTTC. Translated, it gives CASSSYRGTSGRSETQYF.

The chain employs TRBV19 and TRBJ1-1, with 7 bases that match TRBD1. The V segment lost 4 bases and the J segment 3 bases; nucleotides outside the gene matches: 8. This CDR3 contains 15 residues. CDR1 is LNHDA, CDR2 SQIVND, per germline (reference sequence). CDR3 residues: CASSSRQGSYTEAFF. For the CDR3, the DNA is TGTGCCAGTAGTAGCCGACAGGGTTCGTACACTGAAGCTTTCTTT.

The gene calls are TRBV19 and TRBJ1-6; a possible D gene is TRBD1 (6 bases). Germline V gene sequence: CDR1 LNHDA, CDR2 SQIVND (reference sequence). The V end was cut by 6 bases, the J end by 5 bases, with 14 bases between. The CDR3 is made up of 15 amino acids. CDR3 amino acids: CASRGTIVDNSPLHF. CDR3 in DNA: TGTGCCAGTAGGGGGACAATAGTGGATAATTCACCCCTCCACTTT.

Comment on this clone: At one end the junction does not follow the germline gene, possibly because of a read error. The J gene is TRBJ2-4, the V gene TRBV28; TRBD1 agrees at 11 bases. The CDR3 has 16 residues. Germline V CDR1 and CDR2: MDHEN, SYDVKM. The CDR3 spells CASSLLPGQGGNSQYF. The DNA of the CDR3 is TGTGCCAGCAGTTTACTCCCGGGACAGGGGGGAAACAGTCAGTACTTC. The variable domain in full, with the rest retrieved from reference TRBV28 and TRBJ2-4, is DVKVTQSSRYLVKRTGEKVFLECVQDMDHENMFWYRQDPGLGLRLIYFSYDVKMKEKGDIPEGYSVSREKKERFSLILESASTNQTSMYLCASSLLPGQGGNSQYFGAGTRLSVL.

The V and J genes are TRBV18 and TRBJ1-1, with a possible D match to TRBD1 (6 bases). The CDR3 length is 16 residues. V shed 2 bases and J shed 1 base, with 14 bases lying between them. In germline, CDR1 is KGHSH, CDR2 LQKENI. The CDR3 coding sequence is TGTGCCAGCTCACCAACTGCAGGGGTGAAGAACACTGAAGCTTTCTTT. It specifies CASSPTAGVKNTEAFF.

In its sample, this clone was seen once. The chain is built from TRBV5-8 and TRBJ1-5; 7 positions agree with TRBD1. Germline CDR1 and CDR2: SGHTS and YDEGEE. After removal of 4 bases from V and 8 bases from J, the junction contained 9 bases not matched to a gene. CDR3 length: 14 amino acids. CDR3 region: CASSKQGFGEPQHF. The CDR3 DNA reads TGTGCCAGCAGCAAACAGGGGTTCGGGGAGCCCCAGCATTTT.

J is TRBJ1-1 and V is TRBV15; D perhaps matches TRBD1 (5 bases). CDR1 and CDR2 from the germline V gene are LNHNV and YYDKDF (reference sequence). The CDR3 is 15 amino acids. V lost 0 bases, J lost 4 bases, and 12 bases lay in between. The CDR3 coding sequence is TGTGCCACCAGCAGAGAGAAGGGGCGGGGCACTGAAGCTTTCTTT. This sequence encodes CATSREKGRGTEAFF.